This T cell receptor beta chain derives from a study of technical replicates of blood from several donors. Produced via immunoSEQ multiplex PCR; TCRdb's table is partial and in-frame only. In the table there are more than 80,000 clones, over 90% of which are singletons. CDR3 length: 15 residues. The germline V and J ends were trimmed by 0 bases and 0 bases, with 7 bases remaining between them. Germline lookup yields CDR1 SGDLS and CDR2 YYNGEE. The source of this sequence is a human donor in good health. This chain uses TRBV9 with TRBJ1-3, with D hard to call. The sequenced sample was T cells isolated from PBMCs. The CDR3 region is CASSVAGSSGNTIYF. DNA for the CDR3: TGTGCCAGCAGCGTAGCTGGGAGCTCTGGAAACACCATATATTTT.